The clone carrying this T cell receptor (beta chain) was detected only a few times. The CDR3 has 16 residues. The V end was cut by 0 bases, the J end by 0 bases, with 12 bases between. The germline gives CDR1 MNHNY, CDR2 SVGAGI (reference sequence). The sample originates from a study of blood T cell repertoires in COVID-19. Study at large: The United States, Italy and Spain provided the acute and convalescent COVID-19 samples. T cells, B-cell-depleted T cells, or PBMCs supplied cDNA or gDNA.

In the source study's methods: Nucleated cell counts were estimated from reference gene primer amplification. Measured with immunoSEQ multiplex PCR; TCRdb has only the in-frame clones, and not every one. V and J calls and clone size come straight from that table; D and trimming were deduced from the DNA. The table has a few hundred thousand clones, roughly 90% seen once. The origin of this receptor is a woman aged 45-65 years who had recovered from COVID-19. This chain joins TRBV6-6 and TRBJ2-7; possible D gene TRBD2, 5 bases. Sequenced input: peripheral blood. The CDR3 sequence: CASSYSTGVISYEQYF. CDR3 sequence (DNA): TGTGCCAGCAGTTACTCGACCGGGGTTATCTCCTACGAGCAGTACTTC.